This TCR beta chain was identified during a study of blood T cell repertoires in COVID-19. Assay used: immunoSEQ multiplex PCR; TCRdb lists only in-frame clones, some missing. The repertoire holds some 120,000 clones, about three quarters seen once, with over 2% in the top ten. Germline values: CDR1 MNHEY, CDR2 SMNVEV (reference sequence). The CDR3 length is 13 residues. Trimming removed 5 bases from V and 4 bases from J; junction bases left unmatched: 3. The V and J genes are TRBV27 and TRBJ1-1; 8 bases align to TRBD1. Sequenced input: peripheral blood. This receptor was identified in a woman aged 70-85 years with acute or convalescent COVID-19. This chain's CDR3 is CASSQDRGTEAFF. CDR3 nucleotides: TGTGCCAGCAGTCAAGACAGGGGCACTGAAGCTTTCTTT.